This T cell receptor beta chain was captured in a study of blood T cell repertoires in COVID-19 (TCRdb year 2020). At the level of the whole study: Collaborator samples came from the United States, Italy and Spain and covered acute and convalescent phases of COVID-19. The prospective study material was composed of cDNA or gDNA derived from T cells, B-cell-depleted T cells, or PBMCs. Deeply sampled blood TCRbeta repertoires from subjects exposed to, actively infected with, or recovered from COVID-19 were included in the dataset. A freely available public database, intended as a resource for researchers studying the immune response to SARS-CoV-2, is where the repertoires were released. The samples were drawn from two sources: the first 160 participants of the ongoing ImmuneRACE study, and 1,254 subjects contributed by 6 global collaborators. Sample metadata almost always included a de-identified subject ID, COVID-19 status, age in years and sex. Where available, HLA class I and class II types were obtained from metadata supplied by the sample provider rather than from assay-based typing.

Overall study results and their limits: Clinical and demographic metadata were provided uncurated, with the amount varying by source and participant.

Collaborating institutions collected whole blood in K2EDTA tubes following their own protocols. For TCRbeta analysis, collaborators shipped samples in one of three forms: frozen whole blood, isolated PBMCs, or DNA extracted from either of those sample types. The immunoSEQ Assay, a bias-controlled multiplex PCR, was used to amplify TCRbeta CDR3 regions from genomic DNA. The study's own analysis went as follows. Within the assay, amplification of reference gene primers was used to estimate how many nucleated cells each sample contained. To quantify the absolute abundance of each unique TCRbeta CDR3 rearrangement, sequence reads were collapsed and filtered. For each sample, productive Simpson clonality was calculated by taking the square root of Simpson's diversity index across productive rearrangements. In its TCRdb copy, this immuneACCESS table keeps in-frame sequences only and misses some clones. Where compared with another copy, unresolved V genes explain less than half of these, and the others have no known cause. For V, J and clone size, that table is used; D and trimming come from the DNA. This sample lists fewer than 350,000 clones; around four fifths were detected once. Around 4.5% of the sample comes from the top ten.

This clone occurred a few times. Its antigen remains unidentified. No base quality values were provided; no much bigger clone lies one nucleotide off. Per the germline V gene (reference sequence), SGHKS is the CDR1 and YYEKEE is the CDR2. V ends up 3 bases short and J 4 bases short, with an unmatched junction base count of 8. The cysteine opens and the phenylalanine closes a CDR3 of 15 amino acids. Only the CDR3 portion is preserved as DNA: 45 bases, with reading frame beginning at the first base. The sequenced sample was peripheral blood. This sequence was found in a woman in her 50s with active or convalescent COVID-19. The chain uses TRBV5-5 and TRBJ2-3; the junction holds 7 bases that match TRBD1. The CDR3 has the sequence CASSSQGFKADTQYF. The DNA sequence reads TGTGCCAGCAGCTCACAGGGGTTTAAGGCAGATACGCAGTATTTT.